What follows are 24 T cell receptor beta chains derived from one specimen sequenced in a study of shared clonotypes between healthy human individuals. Sequenced by immunoSEQ multiplex PCR; TCRdb stores in-frame clones only, minus some. The sample has around 500,000 clones, 79% seen once. Input material: PBMCs. Every receptor here comes from a woman between 40 and 50 years old in good health. Some clones in this sample may be carry-over from other donors' samples.

The CDR3: CASSEVSAAHYSNQPQHF. The DNA of the CDR3 is TGTGCCAGCAGTGAAGTTTCGGCAGCACATTATAGCAATCAGCCCCAGCATTTT. The rearrangement joins TRBV6-1 to TRBJ1-5; D is unresolved. V was cut by 1 base and J by 0 bases, with 16 bases left in between. The CDR3 loop spans 18 amino acids. In germline, CDR1 is MNHNS, CDR2 SASEGT.

This chain's CDR3 is CASTTTRTVSYEQYF. The CDR3 nucleotides are TGTGCCAGCACTACTACGAGGACTGTCTCCTACGAGCAGTACTTC. The chain employs TRBV28 and TRBJ2-7, with D possibly being TRBD2 (5 bases). The CDR3 runs 15 residues. V gave up 7 bases and J gave up 0 bases, with 16 bases separating them. Germline lookup yields CDR1 MDHEN and CDR2 SYDVKM.

The V call is TRBV18, the J call TRBJ1-3; 9 nucleotides agree with TRBD1. Losses at the gene ends were 2 bases for V and 4 bases for J; bases not matched to a gene: 12. This CDR3 has 18 amino acids. Germline V gene sequence: CDR1 KGHSH, CDR2 LQKENI. CDR3 loop: CASSPILPGQGSGNTIYF. CDR3 in DNA: TGTGCCAGCTCACCAATACTTCCGGGACAGGGTTCGGGAAACACCATATATTTT.

The CDR3 sequence is CASSPPSPRSEGVGTDTQYF. The CDR3 DNA reads TGTGCCAGCAGTCCTCCCTCACCTAGATCTGAGGGGGTAGGCACAGATACGCAGTATTTT. This chain links TRBV6-4 with TRBJ2-3, with TRBD1 as a possible D gene (6 bases). V lost 5 bases and J 1 base, leaving 28 bases between the germline ends. There are 20 residues in the CDR3. Germline V gene lookup returns CDR1 MRHNA and CDR2 SNTAGT.

The chain couples TRBV28 to TRBJ2-1, with 7 bases aligning to TRBD1. V was pared by 2 bases and J by 4 bases, with 8 bases of the junction left unmatched. Germline CDR1 is MDHEN and CDR2 is SYDVKM. This CDR3 has 16 residues. The CDR3 here is CASSLDEGASYNEQFF. The CDR3 DNA reads TGTGCCAGCAGTTTAGACGAGGGGGCAAGTTACAATGAGCAGTTCTTC.

The chain uses TRBV7-9 and TRBJ2-3, with 14 bases aligning to TRBD2. The CDR3 contains 18 residues. With V trimmed by 6 bases and J by 0 bases, 8 bases remained unmatched. CDR1 is SEHNR, CDR2 FQNEAQ, per germline (reference sequence). CDR3 coding DNA: TGTGCCAGCAGATCCAGACTAGCGGGAGGGCTTAGCACAGATACGCAGTATTTT. The encoded protein is CASRSRLAGGLSTDTQYF.

The J gene is TRBJ2-1, the V gene TRBV9; TRBD2 matches at 8 bases. Germline CDR1 SGDLS, CDR2 YYNGEE. The CDR3 is 16 amino acids. Trimming at V came to 0 bases and at J to 6 bases, leaving 8 bases not matched to a gene. The CDR3 here is CASSVGGLAGLNEQFF. CDR3 DNA: TGTGCCAGCAGCGTAGGGGGGCTAGCGGGCCTCAATGAGCAGTTCTTC.

The CDR3 DNA reads as TGTGCCAGCAGCCTCGTAGCGGGAGGGCCTTCCTACAATGAGCAGTTCTTC. It is translated as CASSLVAGGPSYNEQFF. V usage is TRBV7-2 and J usage is TRBJ2-1; 11 bases fit TRBD2. Trimming took 5 bases from V and 1 from J; bases not matched to a gene: 7. The germline gives CDR1 SGHTA, CDR2 FQGNSA. This CDR3 contains 17 residues.

Details on this clone: The likely explanation is a read error, given a far larger clone one base away. The chain recombines TRBV9 with TRBJ1-3, with D hard to call. The CDR3 consists of 14 residues. Germline V CDR1 and CDR2: SGDLS, YYNGEE. The CDR3 DNA reads as TGTGCCAACAGCCTCACTTTTGCTGGAAACACCATATATTTT. Its translation is CANSLTFAGNTIYF.

This sequence joins TRBV9 and TRBJ2-2, with 7 bases identical to TRBD2. Germline assignment: CDR1 SGDLS and CDR2 YYNGEE. There are 17 residues in the CDR3. V trimming: 0 bases; J trimming: 4 bases; junction bases outside the gene matches: 9. The CDR3 is CASSVAPLKRGTGELFF. The DNA for the CDR3 is TGTGCCAGCAGCGTAGCACCACTAAAGCGGGGCACCGGGGAGCTGTTTTTT.

V gene TRBV9 combines with J gene TRBJ2-1; D is perhaps TRBD2 (5 bases). The CDR3 length is 15 residues. Per germline, CDR1 SGDLS and CDR2 YYNGEE. V lost 0 bases to trimming and J lost 4 bases, with 11 bases between them. The DNA for the CDR3 is TGTGCCAGCAGCGTAGATGTGGGAGAGTACAATGAGCAGTTCTTC. Amino acids: CASSVDVGEYNEQFF.

The chain joins TRBV5-1 to TRBJ2-5; 15 nucleotides match TRBD2. This CDR3 has 16 amino acids. CDR1 SGHRS and CDR2 YFSETQ come from the germline V gene. V dropped 4 bases and J dropped 7; count of bases not matched to a gene: 8. The CDR3 here is CASSPGTSGRWGTQYF. CDR3 bases: TGCGCCAGCAGCCCAGGGACTAGCGGGAGGTGGGGGACCCAGTACTTC.

The V call is TRBV10-2, the J call TRBJ1-2; D is unresolved. Trimming pared 3 bases from V and 8 bases from J, leaving 16 bases between. CDR3 length: 14 amino acids. Germline loops: CDR1 WSHSY, CDR2 SAAADI. The CDR3 DNA follows: TGCGCCAGCAGTGATCCACGTCGGGATATGGGCTACACCTTC. It yields the protein CASSDPRRDMGYTF.

This clone has only one observation. The chain couples TRBV25-1 to TRBJ2-3; D is unresolved. This CDR3 is built from 13 residues. Germline loops: CDR1 MGHDK, CDR2 SYGVNS. V was shortened by 5 bases and J by 0 bases, with 6 bases between the two germline ends. The CDR3 nucleotides are TGTGCCAGCAGTAAGGCTAGCACAGATACGCAGTATTTT. It codes for CASSKASTDTQYF.

The V and J genes are TRBV5-1 and TRBJ2-1, with a weak D call TRBD2 (5 bases). Per germline, CDR1 SGHRS and CDR2 YFSETQ. V lost 4 bases and J 6 bases, leaving 14 bases between the germline ends. The length of the CDR3 is 14 residues. CDR3 nucleotides: TGCGCCAGCAGCGAGGACCCCCGGGGCAATGAGCAGTTCTTC. Its translation is CASSEDPRGNEQFF.

This clone was picked up one time. CDR3 sequence (DNA): TGTGCCAGCAGCTCTGGAAACACCATATATTTT. The encoded protein is CASSSGNTIYF. The genes are TRBV28 and TRBJ1-3; D not resolved. The CDR3 loop spans 11 amino acids. The germline gives CDR1 MDHEN, CDR2 SYDVKM. V gave up 6 bases and J gave up 0 bases, with 0 bases separating them.

The chain links TRBV29-1 to TRBJ1-2; 9 nucleotides line up with TRBD1. This CDR3 region has 13 residues. The trim removed 3 bases at V and 6 bases at J, leaving 5 bases unmatched. Germline assignment: CDR1 SQVTM and CDR2 ANQGSEA. CDR3 nucleotides: TGCAGCGTTGAGAGGACAGGGGAACATGGCTACACCTTC. Translation gives CSVERTGEHGYTF.

CDR3 in DNA: TGCAGCGTTGCGTCCAGGGTGGGCTATGGCTACACCTTC. Translating gives CSVASRVGYGYTF. The chain is built from TRBV29-1 and TRBJ1-2, with D perhaps TRBD1 (5 bases). The CDR3 is made up of 13 amino acids. Trimming shortened V by 4 bases and J by 4 bases, and 13 bases separated the two germline ends. CDR1 SQVTM and CDR2 ANQGSEA come from the germline V gene.

J is TRBJ2-1 and V is TRBV29-1, with D possibly TRBD2 on 6 matching bases. The CDR3 is made up of 12 amino acids. Deletions cut 3 bases from V and 9 bases from J, with 12 bases between. Germline CDR1 is SQVTM and CDR2 is ANQGSEA. The chain's CDR3 is CSVDRDWGEQFF. The DNA of the CDR3 is TGCAGCGTTGACAGGGACTGGGGTGAGCAGTTCTTC.

The chain links TRBV6-1 to TRBJ2-7, with D tentatively TRBD2 (6 bases). V lost 6 bases, J lost 6 bases, and 18 bases lay in between. The germline V gene encodes CDR1 MNHNS and CDR2 SASEGT. The CDR3 runs to 14 residues. The CDR3 here is CASRDGTRVREQYF. The DNA of the CDR3 is TGTGCCAGCAGGGACGGGACTCGGGTCCGCGAGCAGTACTTC.

The V gene is TRBV15, the J gene TRBJ1-5; D remains unclear. This CDR3 has 14 residues. The V end was cut by 1 base, the J end by 0 bases, with 4 bases between. The germline V gene encodes CDR1 LNHNV and CDR2 YYDKDF (reference sequence). Written as DNA, the CDR3 is TGTGCCACCAGCAGAGGGAGTAGCAATCAGCCCCAGCATTTT. Its translation: CATSRGSSNQPQHF.

This clone was detected once. The V gene is TRBV28, the J gene TRBJ1-1; TRBD1 matches 9 bases. Trimming at V came to 6 bases and at J to 5 bases, leaving 10 bases not matched to a gene. CDR1 and CDR2 (germline): MDHEN, SYDVKM. The CDR3 has 15 residues. For the CDR3, the DNA is TGTGCCAGCAGCTCCACTACAGGGGGCTGGACTGAAGCTTTCTTT. Amino acids: CASSSTTGGWTEAFF.

The chain couples TRBV7-6 to TRBJ1-3; a weak D match, TRBD1 (6 bases). Trimming shortened V by 4 bases and J by 1 base, and 17 bases separated the two germline ends. This CDR3 has 17 residues. CDR1 SGHVS and CDR2 FNYEAQ come from the germline V gene. CDR3 nucleotides: TGTGCCAGCAGCTCAAGTACCGGACAGCAGTCTGGAAACACCATATATTTT. As protein: CASSSSTGQQSGNTIYF.

This clone showed up just a few times. V is TRBV7-6 and J is TRBJ2-1; 7 bases line up with TRBD1. This CDR3 comprises 15 residues. CDR1 and CDR2 from the germline V gene are SGHVS and FNYEAQ. Trimming at V came to 1 base and at J to 1 base, leaving 1 base not matched to a gene. The chain's CDR3 is CASSLGDSSYNEQFF. The CDR3 DNA is TGTGCCAGCAGCTTAGGGGACAGTTCCTACAATGAGCAGTTCTTC.